This T cell receptor beta chain is from a study of cytomegalovirus exposure and HLA in healthy donors. With 60 Vbeta and 13 Jbeta primers, the PCR was carried out. Generated by immunoSEQ multiplex PCR, the TCRdb table keeps only in-frame clones and is missing some. The sample yields 65,000 to 90,000 clones, 65% to 80% seen once. Sequenced sample: PBMCs. This TCR came from a man aged 65 to 79 in good health and CMV-seronegative.

For the CDR3, the DNA is TGTGCCAGCAGCTTGGCAAGCGGGAGGGTACCCTACGAGCAGTACTTC. Protein product: CASSLASGRVPYEQYF. V gene TRBV7-9 combines with J gene TRBJ2-7, with 10 bases matching TRBD2. Germline lookup yields CDR1 SEHNR and CDR2 FQNEAQ (reference sequence). The V segment lost 3 bases and the J segment 2 bases; nucleotides outside the gene matches: 7. The CDR3 is 16 amino acids.